The T cell receptor (beta chain) described here comes from a study of CD8+ T cells in alopecia areata. Germline CDR1 reads SGHRS; CDR2 reads YFSETQ. With V trimmed by 4 bases and J by 8 bases, 18 bases remained unmatched. The CDR3 is 19 residues long. In the case of this clone: The antigen is unknown.

Sequencing used cDNA as its template, made by extracting RNA and reverse transcribing it. Clones were read by immunoSEQ multiplex PCR, and TCRdb kept only the in-frame ones, dropping some. In the table there are under 250,000 clones, roughly 56% of which are singletons. Points from the study as a whole: Sequenced scalp T cells also include alphabeta T cells resident in normal skin. Between patients, shared TCR sequences were less clear than in mice. This was possibly due in part to HLA diversity in the patient population.

Sequencing was done on a sample of CD8+ T cells sorted from blood. This clonotype was sampled from a human donor in good health. V and J are TRBV5-1 and TRBJ2-1; 13 bases align to TRBD2. DNA for the CDR3: TGCGCCAGCAGCCCAGCGCGTGGGACTAGCGGGGACCTAGCTGATGAGCAGTTCTTC. Translated: CASSPARGTSGDLADEQFF.